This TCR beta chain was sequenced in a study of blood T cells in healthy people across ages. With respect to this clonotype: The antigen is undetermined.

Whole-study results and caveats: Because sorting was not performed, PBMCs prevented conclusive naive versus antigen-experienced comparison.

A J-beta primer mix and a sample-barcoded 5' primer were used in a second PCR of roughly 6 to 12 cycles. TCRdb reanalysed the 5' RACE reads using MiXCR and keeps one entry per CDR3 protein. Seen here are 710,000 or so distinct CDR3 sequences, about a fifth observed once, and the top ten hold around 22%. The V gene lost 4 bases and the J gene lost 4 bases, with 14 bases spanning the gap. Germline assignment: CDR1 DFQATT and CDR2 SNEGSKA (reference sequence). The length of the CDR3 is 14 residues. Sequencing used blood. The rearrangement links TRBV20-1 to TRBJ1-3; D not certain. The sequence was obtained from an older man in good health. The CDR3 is CSANPPTAGNTIYF. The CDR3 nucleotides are TGCAGTGCTAACCCCCCGACGGCAGGAAACACCATATATTTT.